Below, 32 T cell receptor beta chains from the same sample are listed, as sequenced in a study of yellow fever vaccine responses in identical twins. From the RT-PCR reads, TCRdb called clonotypes with MiXCR, one entry per CDR3 protein. Here the sample spans about 5,800 distinct CDR3 sequences, approximately 70% being singletons. The specimen was T cells from blood (PBMCs), unsorted or a sorted subset (not recorded which), collected before or after yellow fever vaccination (not recorded which). These receptor sequences come from a woman aged 18 to 35 who received the yellow fever vaccine.

In its sample, this clonotype was seen a few times. The V and J genes are TRBV29-1 and TRBJ1-1; D remains unclear. CDR1 is SQVTM and CDR2 is ANQGSEA in the germline V gene. The V end was cut by 4 bases, the J end by 0 bases, with 6 bases between. The CDR3 runs 12 residues. CDR3 loop: CSVVPMNTEAFF. Written as DNA, the CDR3 is TGCAGCGTTGTGCCCATGAACACTGAAGCTTTCTTT. Looking up the rest from reference TRBV29-1 and TRBJ1-1 gives the full variable domain: SAVISQKPSRDICQRGTSLTIQCQVDSQVTMMFWYRQQPGQSLTLIATANQGSEATYESGFVIDKFPISRPNLTFSTLTVSNMSPEDSSIYLCSVVPMNTEAFFGQGTRLTVV.

V usage is TRBV29-1 and J usage is TRBJ2-7; D ambiguous. Germline loops: CDR1 SQVTM, CDR2 ANQGSEA. The germline V and J ends were trimmed by 5 bases and 0 bases, with 8 bases remaining between them. The CDR3 is made up of 12 amino acids. CDR3 sequence reads: CSVLDYSYEQYF. For the CDR3, the DNA is TGCAGCGTTCTGGATTACTCCTACGAGCAGTACTTC.

The rearrangement uses TRBV11-2 and TRBJ2-1; 9 bases agree with TRBD2. V shed 5 bases and J 10 bases; nucleotides not matched to a gene: 12. This CDR3 is 15 amino acids long. Looked up from germline, CDR1 is SGHAT and CDR2 is FQNNGV. The CDR3 sequence is CASSPRAGGLREQFF. The CDR3 DNA reads TGTGCCAGCAGCCCTAGGGCGGGGGGGCTCCGAGAGCAGTTCTTC.

The chain combines TRBV11-1 with TRBJ2-3; D not certain. CDR1 and CDR2 (germline): SGHAT, FQDESV (reference sequence). The CDR3 extends over 13 amino acids. Trimming left V 5 bases short and J 4 bases short, with 10 bases between. The CDR3 DNA reads as TGTGCCAGCAGCCCCGCGGCGGCAGATACGCAGTATTTT. Residues: CASSPAAADTQYF.

The rearrangement links TRBV10-3 to TRBJ2-1; D is possibly TRBD1 (5 bases). V was shortened by 2 bases and J by 9 bases, with 8 bases between the two germline ends. Per the germline V gene, CDR1 is ENHRY and CDR2 is SYGVKD. This CDR3 comprises 12 residues. The CDR3 sequence is CAISEGASEQFF. The CDR3 coding sequence is TGTGCCATCAGTGAGGGGGCAAGTGAGCAGTTCTTC.

V and J are TRBV29-1 and TRBJ1-1; tentatively, D is TRBD1 (6 bases). Germline V gene sequence: CDR1 SQVTM, CDR2 ANQGSEA. V lost 1 base to trimming and J lost 5 bases, with 11 bases between them. The CDR3 contains 13 residues. CDR3 in amino acids: CSVEARGRTEAFF. CDR3 bases: TGCAGCGTTGAAGCCAGGGGCCGGACTGAAGCTTTCTTT.

This chain connects TRBV4-3 to TRBJ2-2; D not resolved. The V end was cut by 0 bases, the J end by 1 base, with 6 bases between. This CDR3 has 15 residues. Germline-derived CDR1 and CDR2 are LGHNA and YSLEER. The CDR3 reads CASSQDLLNTGELFF. The CDR3 DNA follows: TGCGCCAGCAGCCAAGATCTACTGAACACCGGGGAGCTGTTTTTT.

This clonotype was picked up one time. CDR3 residues: CGMERQSTDTQYF. CDR3 bases: TGCGGAATGGAGCGACAAAGCACAGATACGCAGTATTTT. The rearrangement joins TRBV29-1 to TRBJ2-3; no firm D call. Germline values: CDR1 SQVTM, CDR2 ANQGSEA. The CDR3 runs to 13 residues.

This clonotype has only a few counts. This chain uses TRBV29-1 with TRBJ2-2, with D maybe TRBD2 (6 bases). This CDR3 comprises 12 residues. Germline V CDR1 and CDR2: SQVTM, ANQGSEA. The V gene lost 4 bases and the J gene lost 7 bases, with 10 bases spanning the gap. CDR3 residues: CSVVAGLGELFF. The CDR3 DNA is TGCAGCGTTGTGGCGGGACTCGGGGAGCTGTTTTTT.

This clonotype was counted between two and nine times. The chain has TRBV29-1 and TRBJ2-5, with 9 bases fitting TRBD2. The CDR3 is 14 amino acids. From germline, CDR1 is SQVTM and CDR2 ANQGSEA. V shed 4 bases and J 4 bases; nucleotides not matched to a gene: 7. This CDR3 is CSVVPSGVGETQYF. The CDR3 nucleotides are TGCAGCGTTGTCCCTAGCGGGGTCGGAGAGACCCAGTACTTC.

This sequence joins TRBV3-1 and TRBJ2-1, with D possibly called TRBD1 or TRBD2 (6 bases each). V gave up 4 bases and J gave up 3 bases, with 13 bases separating them. The CDR3 spans 15 residues. Looked up from germline, CDR1 is LGHDT and CDR2 is YNNKEL (reference sequence). CDR3 coding DNA: TGTGCCAGCAGCCCACCCGGGGGCTTCTACAATGAGCAGTTCTTC. Translating gives CASSPPGGFYNEQFF.

This sequence joins TRBV4-3 and TRBJ2-7; a possible D gene is TRBD1 (6 bases). Trimming pared 5 bases from V and 1 base from J, leaving 12 bases between. Germline V gene sequence: CDR1 LGHNA, CDR2 YSLEER. CDR3 length: 14 residues. In DNA form, the CDR3 reads TGCGCCAGCAGCTCAGGGGCTAGGTCCTACGAGCAGTACTTC. The encoded protein is CASSSGARSYEQYF.

This clonotype was counted a few times. The rearrangement links TRBV12-3 or TRBV12-4 to TRBJ1-1; D uncertain. The V end was cut by 7 bases, the J end by 1 base, with 4 bases between. The CDR3 runs 11 residues. The CDR3 sequence: CASKENTEAFF. The CDR3 DNA reads as TGTGCCAGCAAGGAGAACACTGAAGCTTTCTTT.

This chain links TRBV29-1 with TRBJ2-5, with TRBD2 as a possible D gene (5 bases). With 6 bases removed from V and 1 base from J, the gap between germline ends came to 9 bases. The CDR3 loop spans 12 amino acids. Germline V CDR1 and CDR2: SQVTM, ANQGSEA. The CDR3 sequence: CSVARGQETQYF. The CDR3 coding sequence is TGCAGCGTGGCTCGGGGCCAAGAGACCCAGTACTTC.

The CDR3 reads CASSREGQGHNEQFF. CDR3 DNA sequence: TGTGCCAGCAGCAGAGAGGGACAGGGACACAATGAGCAGTTCTTC. The V call is TRBV11-1, the J call TRBJ2-1, with 9 nucleotides matching TRBD1. In germline, CDR1 is SGHAT, CDR2 FQDESV (reference sequence). The junction had 7 bases not matched to a gene; V was cut back by 5 bases and J by 5 bases. The CDR3 covers 15 residues.

This chain uses TRBV7-6 with TRBJ2-7; no definite D call. From germline, CDR1 is SGHVS and CDR2 FNYEAQ. V was pared by 5 bases and J by 0 bases, with 14 bases between. The CDR3 has 15 amino acids. In DNA, the CDR3 is TGTGCCAGCAGCCCATTATTCGATAGCTCCTACGAGCAGTACTTC. Translation gives CASSPLFDSSYEQYF.

The gene calls are TRBV4-3 and TRBJ2-1; TRBD2 is a possible D gene (5 bases). CDR3 length equals 17 residues. V was shortened by 0 bases and J by 0 bases, with 12 bases between the two germline ends. Germline CDR1 and CDR2: LGHNA and YSLEER. The CDR3 nucleotides are TGCGCCAGCAGCCAAGATCGTTCACTAGACTCCTACAATGAGCAGTTCTTC. Protein product: CASSQDRSLDSYNEQFF.

This chain links TRBV29-1 with TRBJ2-7; 8 bases fit TRBD2. This CDR3 comprises 14 residues. The germline CDR1 and CDR2 sequences are SQVTM and ANQGSEA. The V and J ends lost 6 bases and 0 bases, in that order; junction bases with no gene match: 7. The CDR3 DNA sequence: TGCAGCGTCGACACCGGGACTAGCTCCTACGAGCAGTACTTC. It yields the protein CSVDTGTSSYEQYF.

For the CDR3, the DNA is TGCGCCAGCAGATCTACTAGCAAAGAGACCCAGTACTTC. The encoded protein is CASRSTSKETQYF. V usage is TRBV5-1 and J usage is TRBJ2-5; D perhaps matches TRBD2 (6 bases). Germline CDR1 is SGHRS and CDR2 is YFSETQ. The ends were cut back, 5 bases at V and 3 bases at J, with 11 bases in the middle. The CDR3 has 13 residues.

The chain couples TRBV13 to TRBJ2-3; D gene ambiguous. The CDR3 extends over 15 amino acids. Germline V CDR1 and CDR2: PRHDT, FYEKMQ (reference sequence). Trimming took 6 bases from V and 2 from J, leaving 15 bases between them. The CDR3 region is CASRRQNINTDTQYF. Here the CDR3 DNA reads TGTGCCAGCAGGCGGCAGAACATTAACACAGATACGCAGTATTTT.

The chain links TRBV7-9 to TRBJ1-5; TRBD1 aligns across 7 bases. The CDR3 has 14 amino acids. V lost 4 bases, J lost 1 base, and 1 base stayed unmatched. Germline V gene sequence: CDR1 SEHNR, CDR2 FQNEAQ (reference sequence). The CDR3 protein is CASSSDRSNQPQHF. The CDR3 DNA reads as TGTGCCAGCAGCTCGGACAGGAGCAATCAGCCCCAGCATTTT.

This clonotype appeared a few times. The chain has TRBV29-1 and TRBJ2-1, with 8 positions matching TRBD2. CDR3 length: 13 amino acids. Germline lookup yields CDR1 SQVTM and CDR2 ANQGSEA. V shed 5 bases and J 6 bases; nucleotides not matched to a gene: 6. The CDR3 nucleotides read TGCAGCGTTTTAGCCGGGACTAGCAATGAGCAGTTCTTC. Its protein is CSVLAGTSNEQFF.

This chain uses TRBV18 with TRBJ1-1; perhaps TRBD1 as D (6 bases). Germline CDR1 KGHSH, CDR2 LQKENI. The V end was cut by 1 base, the J end by 8 bases, with 8 bases between. This CDR3 comprises 12 residues. The CDR3 spells CASSPLGQEAFF. CDR3 DNA sequence: TGTGCCAGCTCACCACTCGGACAGGAAGCTTTCTTT.

The chain links TRBV4-3 to TRBJ1-5, with D uncertain. Germline assignment: CDR1 LGHNA and CDR2 YSLEER. The CDR3 sequence is 16 residues long. V dropped 0 bases and J dropped 3 bases, with 12 bases sitting between them. The CDR3 DNA sequence: TGCGCCAGCAGCCAAGAGACTGGAATAGACAATCAGCCCCAGCATTTT. Amino acid sequence: CASSQETGIDNQPQHF.

There are a few counts of this clonotype. This chain links TRBV12-2 with TRBJ2-7; the table's D call, TRBD1, has no DNA check behind it. TRBV12-2 is a documented pseudogene. The CDR3 extends over 18 amino acids. The DNA for the CDR3 is TGTGCAAGTCGCTTAGTTCCCGGACAGGGCCCTACCTCCTACGAGCAGTACTTC. Protein: CASRLVPGQGPTSYEQYF.

With regard to this clonotype: A junction boundary mismatches the germline segment, possibly from a read error. The chain couples TRBV13 to TRBJ2-7; TRBD1 matches 8 bases. The CDR3 runs 11 residues. Germline CDR1 reads PRHDT; CDR2 reads FYEKMQ (reference sequence). Written as DNA, the CDR3 is TGTGCCAGCAGCGAGGACAGGGTATTGTATTTC. As protein: CASSEDRVLYF. The variable domain in full, completed from reference TRBV13 and TRBJ2-7, reads AAGVIQSPRHLIKEKRETATLKCYPIPRHDTVYWYQQGPGQDPQFLISFYEKMQSDKGSIPDRFSAQQFSDYHSELNMSSLELGDSALYFCASSEDRVLYFGPGTRLTVT.

CDR3 nucleotides: TGCAGTGCTTATTACAATGAGCAGTTCTTC. Its protein is CSAYYNEQFF. The chain couples TRBV20-1 to TRBJ2-1; D unclear. V was clipped by 5 bases and J by 4 bases, with 3 bases between them. Germline V gene lookup returns CDR1 DFQATT and CDR2 SNEGSKA (reference sequence). The CDR3 spans 10 residues.

In nucleotides, the CDR3 is TGTGCCAGCAGTCGCGAAACGGGGGTCATTCAGTACTTC. The encoded protein is CASSRETGVIQYF. The rearrangement links TRBV2 to TRBJ2-4; maybe TRBD2 (6 bases). CDR1 and CDR2 (germline): SNHLY, FYNNEI. Trimming took off 5 bases at V and 9 bases at J, with 14 bases between the two ends. This CDR3 region has 13 residues.

This chain links TRBV2 with TRBJ1-1; weak D call: TRBD1 (6 bases). Germline values: CDR1 SNHLY, CDR2 FYNNEI. The CDR3 covers 14 residues. Trimming took 7 bases from V and 6 from J, leaving 18 bases between them. The CDR3 loop reads CASKEGGVRAEAFF. In nucleotides, the CDR3 is TGTGCCAGCAAAGAGGGGGGCGTGAGAGCTGAAGCTTTCTTT.

J is TRBJ2-7 and V is TRBV7-9; D remains ambiguous. The V end lost 1 base, the J end lost 9 bases, and 13 bases lay between the germline ends. CDR3 length: 13 amino acids. Germline V lookup: CDR1 SEHNR, CDR2 FQNEAQ (reference sequence). CDR3 in DNA: TGTGCCAGCAGCTTAGGCGATATGGGCGTGCAGTACTTC. This encodes CASSLGDMGVQYF.

This rearrangement joins TRBV7-3 to TRBJ1-2; 8 bases agree with TRBD1. Germline V lookup: CDR1 SGHTA, CDR2 FQGTGA. V dropped 8 bases and J dropped 7; count of bases not matched to a gene: 9. This CDR3 region has 13 residues. The CDR3 spells CASGLTGELGYTF. The DNA for the CDR3 is TGTGCCAGCGGATTGACAGGGGAACTTGGCTACACCTTC.

The rearrangement uses TRBV28 and TRBJ1-1; no reliable D call. V was clipped by 5 bases and J by 11 bases, with 9 bases between them. The length of the CDR3 is 10 residues. CDR1 and CDR2 (germline): MDHEN, SYDVKM. CDR3 in DNA: TGTGCCAGCAGTGGGTTTGAGGCTTTCTTT. This translates into CASSGFEAFF.